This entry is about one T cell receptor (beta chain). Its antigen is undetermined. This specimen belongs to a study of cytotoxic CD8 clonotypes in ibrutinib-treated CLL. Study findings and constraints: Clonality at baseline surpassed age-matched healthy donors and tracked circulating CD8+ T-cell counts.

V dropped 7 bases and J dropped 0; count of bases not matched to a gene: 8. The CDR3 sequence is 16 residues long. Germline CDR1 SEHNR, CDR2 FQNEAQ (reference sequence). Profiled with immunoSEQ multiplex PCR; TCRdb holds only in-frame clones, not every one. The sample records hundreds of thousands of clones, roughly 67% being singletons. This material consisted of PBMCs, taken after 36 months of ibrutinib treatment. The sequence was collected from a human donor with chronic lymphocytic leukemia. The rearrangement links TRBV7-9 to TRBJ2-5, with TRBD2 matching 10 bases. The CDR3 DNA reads TGTGCCAGCACCCAATGGGGACTAGCGTACCAAGAGACCCAGTACTTC. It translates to CASTQWGLAYQETQYF.